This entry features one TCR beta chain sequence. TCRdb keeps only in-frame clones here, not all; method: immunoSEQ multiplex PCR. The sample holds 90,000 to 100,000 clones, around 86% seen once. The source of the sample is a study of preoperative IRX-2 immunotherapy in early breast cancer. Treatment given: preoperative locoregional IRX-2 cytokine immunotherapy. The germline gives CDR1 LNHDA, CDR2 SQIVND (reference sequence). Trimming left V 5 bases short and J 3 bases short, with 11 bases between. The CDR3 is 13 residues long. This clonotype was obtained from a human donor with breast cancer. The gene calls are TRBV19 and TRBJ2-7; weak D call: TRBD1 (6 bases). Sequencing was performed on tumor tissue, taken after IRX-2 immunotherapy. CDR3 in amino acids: CASSEGHYYEQYF. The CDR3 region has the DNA TGTGCCAGTAGTGAGGGACATTACTACGAGCAGTACTTC.